This T cell receptor beta chain was sequenced in a study of blood T cell repertoires in COVID-19. Across the study: COVID-19 samples, acute and convalescent, were from the United States, Italy and Spain. PBMCs, B-cell-depleted T cells, or T cells provided the cDNA or gDNA that made up the material.

Germline lookup yields CDR1 MNHEY and CDR2 SVGEGT. CDR3 length: 15 amino acids. V trimming: 6 bases; J trimming: 2 bases; junction bases outside the gene matches: 9. This clone was observed a single time. Original methodology: Reference gene primer amplification in the assay estimated nucleated cell counts. Sequencing was performed with immunoSEQ multiplex PCR; in TCRdb, only in-frame clones are kept and a portion is missing. Clone size and the V and J calls come from that table; the DNA yielded D and trimming. The data show around 190,000 clones, with roughly 84% seen just once and less than 15% held by the top ten.

The V call is TRBV6-2 or TRBV6-3, the J call TRBJ2-7; TRBD2 matches 8 bases. The sequenced sample was peripheral blood. The receptor was derived from a human donor in a cohort sampled during active COVID-19. CDR3 sequence reads: CASSPQTSGPYEQYF. The CDR3 bases are TGTGCCAGCAGCCCTCAAACTAGCGGACCCTACGAGCAGTACTTC.